These 23 T cell receptor beta chains share one sample of origin, sequenced in a study of CD8 T cells in Susac syndrome. An amount of RNA that ranged from roughly 0.45 to 1 ug was reverse transcribed with random hexamers. TCRdb used MiXCR to reprocess the immunoSEQ multiplex PCR reads, holding one entry per CDR3 protein. Counted here are about 300,000 distinct CDR3 sequences, 70% to 90% occurring once; the ten biggest clones make up approximately 0.2%. Sequencing used CD8+ T cells from PBMCs. The source is a human donor with multiple sclerosis.

The chain is built from TRBV9 and TRBJ1-2; possibly TRBD1 for D (6 bases). V was trimmed by 0 bases and J by 6 bases, leaving 18 bases between them. Germline CDR1 is SGDLS and CDR2 is YYNGEE. This CDR3 region has 16 residues. CDR3 nucleotide sequence: TGTGCCAGCAGCGTAGATTTGAGGCAGGGGAAGGATGGCTACACCTTC. Translating gives CASSVDLRQGKDGYTF.

The chain couples TRBV19 to TRBJ2-7, with D perhaps TRBD2 (5 bases). The CDR3 is 17 residues long. V lost 2 bases, J lost 5 bases, and 22 bases lay in between. CDR1 and CDR2 (germline): LNHDA, SQIVND (reference sequence). The DNA of the CDR3 is TGTGCCAGTAGTATATTCCCCCTGGGAACTAGTATCGACGAGCAGTACTTC. It is translated as CASSIFPLGTSIDEQYF.

The chain carries TRBV19 and TRBJ2-3, with a possible D match to TRBD2 (6 bases). The CDR3 sequence is 14 residues long. V gave up 3 bases and J gave up 1 base, with 8 bases separating them. Germline V gives CDR1 LNHDA, CDR2 SQIVND (reference sequence). CDR3 in DNA: TGTGCCAGTAGTATCGGAGGGGGCACAGATACGCAGTATTTT. It is translated as CASSIGGGTDTQYF.

A few counts support this clonotype. The gene calls are TRBV14 and TRBJ2-6; D may correspond to TRBD1 or TRBD2 (5 bases each). This CDR3 has 18 amino acids. V was clipped by 0 bases and J by 0 bases, with 12 bases between them. Germline V CDR1 and CDR2: SGHDN, FVKESK. DNA of the CDR3: TGTGCCAGCAGCCAAGATCGGCCAGGGACCTCTGGGGCCAACGTCCTGACTTTC. Its translation is CASSQDRPGTSGANVLTF. The variable domain in full, with the rest retrieved from reference TRBV14 and TRBJ2-6, is EAGVTQFPSHSVIEKGQTVTLRCDPISGHDNLYWYRRVMGKEIKFLLHFVKESKQDESGMPNNRFLAERTGGTYSTLKVQPAELEDSGVYFCASSQDRPGTSGANVLTFGAGSRLTVL.

This clonotype has a single count. Here the CDR3 DNA reads TGCAGCGTAGCGGACTACCCAATTCCCGAGGGGCAATTGGACTACAATGAGCAGTTCTTC. This sequence encodes CSVADYPIPEGQLDYNEQFF. V gene TRBV29-1 combines with J gene TRBJ2-1; weak D call: TRBD2 (6 bases). The V end was cut by 6 bases, the J end by 3 bases, with 33 bases between. The germline gives CDR1 SQVTM, CDR2 ANQGSEA. CDR3 length: 20 residues.

The chain recombines TRBV27 with TRBJ1-1, with D possibly matching TRBD1 (6 bases). V was pared by 4 bases and J by 5 bases, with 23 bases between. The length of the CDR3 is 17 residues. CDR1 MNHEY and CDR2 SMNVEV come from the germline V gene (reference sequence). The CDR3 coding sequence is TGTGCCAGCAGTTATATACCGGCCTTTCAAGGGGGGACTGAAGCTTTCTTT. Translating gives CASSYIPAFQGGTEAFF.

This chain links TRBV29-1 with TRBJ2-7, with 7 nucleotides matching TRBD1. Germline CDR1 is SQVTM and CDR2 is ANQGSEA. The V and J ends lost 1 base and 6 bases, in that order; junction bases with no gene match: 9. CDR3 length: 14 amino acids. The CDR3 sequence is CSVEGTGRWAEQYF. CDR3 DNA: TGCAGCGTTGAAGGGACAGGCCGATGGGCCGAGCAGTACTTC.

CDR3 region: CASSELASGSLAYEQYF. CDR3 DNA: TGTGCCAGCAGTGAATTGGCTAGCGGGAGTCTCGCCTACGAGCAGTACTTC. This chain connects TRBV25-1 to TRBJ2-7; 10 nucleotides agree with TRBD2. In germline, CDR1 is MGHDK, CDR2 SYGVNS. CDR3 length: 17 amino acids. V lost 1 base, J lost 2 bases, and 8 bases stayed unmatched.

This chain uses TRBV4-3 with TRBJ2-7, with 8 positions matching TRBD2. V shed 2 bases and J 1 base; nucleotides not matched to a gene: 7. Germline V CDR1 and CDR2: LGHNA, YSLEER. The CDR3 has 16 residues. CDR3 bases: TGCGCCAGCAGCCAATCCCTAGCGGGTGGTTCCTACGAGCAGTACTTC. Translated: CASSQSLAGGSYEQYF.

J is TRBJ1-1 and V is TRBV30, with D unresolved. The CDR3 is made up of 10 amino acids. Trimming stripped 6 bases from V and 3 bases from J, with 5 bases between. CDR1 and CDR2 from the germline V gene are GTSNPN and SVGIG (reference sequence). CDR3 amino acids: CACRDTEAFF. The CDR3 DNA sequence: TGTGCCTGTCGGGACACTGAAGCTTTCTTT.

This sequence joins TRBV5-8 and TRBJ2-1; 10 nucleotides align to TRBD2. J lost 8 bases, V lost 2 bases, and 10 bases had no gene match. Germline V lookup: CDR1 SGHTS, CDR2 YDEGEE. This CDR3 is 16 amino acids long. The CDR3 region is CASSFPSGRIEYEQFF. The CDR3 nucleotides are TGTGCCAGCAGCTTCCCTAGCGGGAGAATAGAATATGAGCAGTTCTTC.

This clonotype appeared once. The chain couples TRBV6-2 or TRBV6-3 to TRBJ2-1; the D gene could be TRBD1 or TRBD2 (5 bases each). The ends were cut back, 0 bases at V and 4 bases at J, with 16 bases in the middle. The CDR3 contains 17 residues. Looked up from germline, CDR1 is MNHEY and CDR2 is SVGEGT. The CDR3 nucleotides are TGTGCCAGCAGTTACTCGACCGGGTTGGGGGTTTACAATGAGCAGTTCTTC. Amino acids: CASSYSTGLGVYNEQFF.

The gene calls are TRBV7-9 and TRBJ2-7; D call uncertain. Trimming removed 7 bases from V and 0 bases from J, with 4 bases in between. Germline V gene lookup returns CDR1 SEHNR and CDR2 FQNEAQ (reference sequence). The CDR3 has 11 residues. CDR3 in amino acids: CASTLSYEQYF. CDR3 nucleotide sequence: TGTGCCAGCACCCTCTCCTACGAGCAGTACTTC.

This rearrangement joins TRBV20-1 to TRBJ2-3; D remains ambiguous. Germline lookup yields CDR1 DFQATT and CDR2 SNEGSKA (reference sequence). Trimming removed 2 bases from V and 4 bases from J, with 16 bases in between. The CDR3 contains 15 residues. CDR3 nucleotide sequence: TGCAGTGCTAGATTGTTAATAAGCGATGCAGATACGCAGTATTTT. As protein: CSARLLISDADTQYF.

CDR3 in DNA: TGTGCAAGTCGCTTAAAACGGCAGTACACTGAAGCTTTCTTT. This sequence encodes CASRLKRQYTEAFF. The V call is TRBV12-2, the J call TRBJ1-1. TRBV12-2 is a pseudogene segment. The CDR3 consists of 14 residues.

This clonotype was seen only a few times. This sequence joins TRBV7-6 and TRBJ2-7; TRBD1 matches 7 bases. Germline CDR1 and CDR2: SGHVS and FNYEAQ. The CDR3 sequence is 16 residues long. Germline trimming cut 3 bases from V and 0 bases from J; bases unmatched to any gene: 8. The CDR3 bases are TGTGCCAGCAGCTTCCACGGGACAGAGAGCTCCTACGAGCAGTACTTC. Translated, it gives CASSFHGTESSYEQYF.

This clonotype has just a few counts. This sequence joins TRBV4-3 and TRBJ1-1, with no clear D. The V gene's germline CDR1 is LGHNA and CDR2 YSLEER. The CDR3 has 14 residues. The V end was cut by 4 bases, the J end by 6 bases, with 15 bases between. CDR3 region: CASSPRVGNPEAFF. The CDR3 region has the DNA TGCGCCAGCAGCCCGAGAGTGGGGAATCCTGAAGCTTTCTTT.

In its sample, this clonotype was seen once. The gene calls are TRBV7-9 and TRBJ1-2, with 7 bases lining up with TRBD1. The germline V gene has CDR1 SEHNR and CDR2 FQNEAQ (reference sequence). CDR3 length equals 14 residues. After removal of 5 bases from V and 4 bases from J, the junction contained 7 bases not matched to a gene. CDR3 sequence: CASSPRGFFYGYTF. CDR3 nucleotides: TGTGCCAGCAGCCCCAGGGGGTTCTTCTATGGCTACACCTTC.

V usage is TRBV9 and J usage is TRBJ1-1; the D gene is possibly TRBD1 (5 bases). The CDR3 is 12 amino acids. The ends were cut back, 0 bases at V and 11 bases at J, with 11 bases in the middle. Per the germline V gene, CDR1 is SGDLS and CDR2 is YYNGEE. The CDR3 DNA reads TGTGCCAGCAGCGTAGGGCAGGACAAGGCTTTCTTT. Protein sequence: CASSVGQDKAFF.

This chain uses TRBV13 with TRBJ1-2, with TRBD1 matching 9 bases. The length of the CDR3 is 17 residues. Unmatched junction bases numbered 9, after V lost 0 bases and J lost 4 bases. The germline V gene encodes CDR1 PRHDT and CDR2 FYEKMQ (reference sequence). CDR3 nucleotide sequence: TGTGCCAGCAGCTTAGGCCGGACAGGGGCTCCCAGCTATGGCTACACCTTC. Protein: CASSLGRTGAPSYGYTF.

V is TRBV7-9 and J is TRBJ2-7; 8 nucleotides line up with TRBD1. The CDR3 is 13 amino acids. V lost 8 bases to trimming and J lost 2 bases; unmatched junction nucleotides: 5. The germline CDR1 and CDR2 sequences are SEHNR and FQNEAQ (reference sequence). Written as DNA, the CDR3 is TGTGCCAGCGACAGGACAGGGACCTACGAGCAGTACTTC. It translates to CASDRTGTYEQYF.

V usage is TRBV6-2 or TRBV6-3 and J usage is TRBJ2-2, with TRBD2 matching over 8 bases. CDR3 length: 12 amino acids. J was trimmed by 6 bases and V by 6 bases; bases with no gene match: 0. Per the germline V gene, CDR1 is MNHEY and CDR2 is SVGEGT. CDR3 sequence (DNA): TGTGCCAGCAGCGGGGGGGCCGGGGAGCTGTTTTTT. This translates into CASSGGAGELFF.

This clonotype was counted only a few times. The rearrangement uses TRBV9 and TRBJ2-5; 7 positions match TRBD1. V was clipped by 3 bases and J by 5 bases; unmatched bases: 4. Germline lookup yields CDR1 SGDLS and CDR2 YYNGEE. The CDR3 covers 13 residues. CDR3 loop: CASSEDRVETQYF. For the CDR3, the DNA is TGTGCCAGCAGCGAAGACAGGGTCGAGACCCAGTACTTC.